This entry is about one T cell receptor beta chain. Antigen specificity is unknown. Germline values: CDR1 MDHEN, CDR2 SYDVKM. CDR3 length equals 12 residues. Trimming left V 8 bases short and J 2 bases short, with 10 bases between. When replicate PCRs were run on sorted subsets, they used approximately 0.2 ug DNA, 30,000 to 35,000 T cell genomes. The repertoire was sequenced with immunoSEQ multiplex PCR; TCRdb's copy has only in-frame clones and lacks some. The sample records about 2.4 million clones, 93% being singletons. The sample comes from a study of shared clonotypes between healthy human individuals. Study-level background: A few men and a couple of women, aged 18 to 49, were donors.

Points from the study as a whole: Clonotypes not shared had lower generation probabilities than those common to all four donors.

The chain joins TRBV28 to TRBJ2-7; D gene unclear. This receptor was identified in a young man in good health. Some clones in this sample may be carry-over from other donors' samples. Material: naive CD4+ T cells from PBMCs. Subset meaning: CD45RA+ positively selected. CDR3 bases: TGTGCCAGCCTGGGCAGAGCCTACGAGCAGTACTTC. It specifies CASLGRAYEQYF.